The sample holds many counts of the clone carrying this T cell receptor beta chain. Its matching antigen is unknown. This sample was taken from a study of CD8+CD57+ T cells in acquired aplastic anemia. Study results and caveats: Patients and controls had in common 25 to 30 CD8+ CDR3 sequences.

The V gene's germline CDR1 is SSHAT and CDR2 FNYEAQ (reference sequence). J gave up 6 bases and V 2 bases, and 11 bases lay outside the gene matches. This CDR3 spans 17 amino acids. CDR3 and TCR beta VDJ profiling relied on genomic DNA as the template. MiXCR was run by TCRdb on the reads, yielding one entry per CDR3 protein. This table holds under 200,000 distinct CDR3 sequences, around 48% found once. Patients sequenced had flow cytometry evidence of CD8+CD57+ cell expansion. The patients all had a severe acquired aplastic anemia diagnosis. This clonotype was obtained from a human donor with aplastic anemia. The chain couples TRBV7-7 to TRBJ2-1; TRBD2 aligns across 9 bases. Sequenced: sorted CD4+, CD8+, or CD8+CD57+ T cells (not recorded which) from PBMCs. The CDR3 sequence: CASSLRLVDSGSNEQFF. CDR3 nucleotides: TGTGCCAGCAGCTTAAGGTTGGTGGATAGCGGGAGCAATGAGCAGTTCTTC.